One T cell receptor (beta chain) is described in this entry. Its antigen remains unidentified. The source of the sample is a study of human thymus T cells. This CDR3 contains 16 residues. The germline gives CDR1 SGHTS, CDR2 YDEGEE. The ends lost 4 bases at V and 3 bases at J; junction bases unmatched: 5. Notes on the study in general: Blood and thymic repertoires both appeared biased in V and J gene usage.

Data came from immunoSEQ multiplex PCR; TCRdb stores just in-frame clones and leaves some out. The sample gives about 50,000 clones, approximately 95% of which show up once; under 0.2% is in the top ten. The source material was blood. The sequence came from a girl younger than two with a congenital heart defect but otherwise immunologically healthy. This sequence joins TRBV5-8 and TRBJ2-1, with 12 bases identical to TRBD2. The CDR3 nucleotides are TGTGCCAGCAGCGATGGACTAGCGGGAATCTACAATGAGCAGTTCTTC. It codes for CASSDGLAGIYNEQFF.